This passage covers 23 T cell receptor beta chains from one sample sequenced in a study of cytotoxic CD8 clonotypes in ibrutinib-treated CLL (dated by TCRdb to the early 2020s). Library construction relied on the immunoSEQ multiplex PCR assay. TCRdb took this table from immuneACCESS and kept in-frame rearrangements with V and J called. Such tables lack part of the clones; where checked against another copy, unresolved V genes explain under half of the gap, and the rest is unexplained. The sample table holds around 330,000 clones, of which roughly 71% were seen once. Jointly, the top ten make up roughly 6.3% of the sample. Sequences were derived from PBMCs, sampled after 36 months of ibrutinib treatment. The receptors stem from a human donor with chronic lymphocytic leukemia.

The chain couples TRBV18 to TRBJ2-3; 7 bases are a match to TRBD1. Germline lookup yields CDR1 KGHSH and CDR2 LQKENI. The CDR3 contains 16 residues. Losses at the gene ends were 5 bases for V and 0 bases for J; bases not matched to a gene: 8. The CDR3 DNA reads TGTGCCAGCTCAAGGGGACAGCTCCCGAGCACAGATACGCAGTATTTT. Translation: CASSRGQLPSTDTQYF. Combining the CDR3 with reference TRBV18 and TRBJ2-3 gives the whole variable domain NAGVMQNPRHLVRRRGQEARLRCSPMKGHSHVYWYRQLPEEGLKFMVYLQKENIIDESGMPKERFSAEFPKEGPSILRIQQVVRGDSAAYFCASSRGQLPSTDTQYFGPGTRLTVL.

This sequence joins TRBV5-4 and TRBJ2-2; D is unresolved. Germline CDR1 is SGHNT and CDR2 is YYREEE (reference sequence). The V gene lost 0 bases and the J gene lost 6 bases, with 12 bases spanning the gap. CDR3 length: 15 amino acids. CDR3 sequence reads: CASSLDSYRAGELFF. The CDR3 DNA reads as TGTGCCAGCAGCTTGGATTCCTACCGGGCCGGGGAGCTGTTTTTT.

V and J are TRBV6-1 and TRBJ2-1, with 7 bases identical to TRBD1. CDR3 size: 13 residues. Germline V gene lookup returns CDR1 MNHNS and CDR2 SASEGT. The V gene end was trimmed by 4 bases and the J gene end by 6 bases; junction bases not matched to a gene: 3. The CDR3 DNA reads TGTGCCAGCAGTGCAGACAGGGTCAATGAGCAGTTCTTC. Its translation: CASSADRVNEQFF.

V usage is TRBV29-1 and J usage is TRBJ1-5, with 8 bases lining up with TRBD1. Germline CDR1 and CDR2: SQVTM and ANQGSEA. Unmatched junction bases numbered 4, after V lost 4 bases and J lost 5 bases. The CDR3 length is 13 residues. The CDR3 nucleotides read TGCAGCGTTGGGACAGGGTGGGATCAGCCCCAGCATTTT. Translating gives CSVGTGWDQPQHF.

This chain connects TRBV6-4 to TRBJ2-1, with D hard to call. Germline loops: CDR1 MRHNA, CDR2 SNTAGT. The CDR3 spans 13 residues. Trimming shortened V by 0 bases and J by 4 bases, and 4 bases separated the two germline ends. The CDR3 coding sequence is TGTGCCAGCAGTGACTCGGAATACAATGAGCAGTTCTTC. Protein product: CASSDSEYNEQFF.

The genes are TRBV2 and TRBJ2-3; 8 bases are a match to TRBD2. This CDR3 spans 17 amino acids. J lost 3 bases, V lost 3 bases, and 11 bases had no gene match. The germline gives CDR1 SNHLY, CDR2 FYNNEI. In DNA form, the CDR3 reads TGTGCCAGCAGTGACGTGAGGCGGGGGGCGGCTACAGATACGCAGTATTTT. Translated: CASSDVRRGAATDTQYF.

V usage is TRBV7-9 and J usage is TRBJ1-5; D might be TRBD1 (6 bases). Germline-derived CDR1 and CDR2 are SEHNR and FQNEAQ (reference sequence). V was trimmed by 3 bases and J by 7 bases, leaving 10 bases between them. The CDR3 is made up of 13 amino acids. In DNA form, the CDR3 reads TGTGCCAGCAGCTTCCGGGACATCCAGCCCCAGCATTTT. This sequence encodes CASSFRDIQPQHF.

The CDR3 is CSVAPTGHPPNTEAFF. The CDR3 DNA reads TGCAGCGTTGCCCCAACGGGACACCCCCCGAACACTGAAGCTTTCTTT. This sequence joins TRBV29-1 and TRBJ1-1; D perhaps matches TRBD1 (6 bases). The CDR3 is 16 residues long. V was pared by 4 bases and J by 1 base, with 19 bases between. The germline gives CDR1 SQVTM, CDR2 ANQGSEA.

DNA for the CDR3: TGCAGCGTTCTTGCGGGAGGAGAGACCCAGTACTTC. It specifies CSVLAGGETQYF. The V call is TRBV29-1, the J call TRBJ2-5; 8 positions agree with TRBD2. Unmatched junction bases numbered 3, after V lost 5 bases and J lost 4 bases. The CDR3 consists of 12 residues. Germline loops: CDR1 SQVTM, CDR2 ANQGSEA. Supplemented by reference TRBV29-1 and TRBJ2-5, the full variable domain reads SAVISQKPSRDICQRGTSLTIQCQVDSQVTMMFWYRQQPGQSLTLIATANQGSEATYESGFVIDKFPISRPNLTFSTLTVSNMSPEDSSIYLCSVLAGGETQYFGPGTRLLVL.

The table lists this clone with a few counts. The DNA of the CDR3 is TGTGCCAGCGCCTGGGGGACTACAGGGGGCAAAAGCACTGAAGCTTTCTTT. This translates into CASAWGTTGGKSTEAFF. J is TRBJ1-1 and V is TRBV2; TRBD1 matches 9 bases. Looked up from germline, CDR1 is SNHLY and CDR2 is FYNNEI. V was pared by 8 bases and J by 4 bases, with 17 bases of the junction left unmatched. The CDR3 loop spans 17 amino acids. The whole variable domain, filled in from reference TRBV2 and TRBJ1-1, reads EPEVTQTPSHQVTQMGQEVILRCVPISNHLYFYWYRQILGQKVEFLVSFYNNEISEKSEIFDDQFSVERPDGSNFTLKIRSTKLEDSAMYFCASAWGTTGGKSTEAFFGQGTRLTVV.

J is TRBJ1-2 and V is TRBV5-6; 8 bases match TRBD1. The V gene end was trimmed by 4 bases and the J gene end by 3 bases; junction bases not matched to a gene: 5. This CDR3 is 14 amino acids long. Germline V gives CDR1 SGHDT, CDR2 YYEEEE. CDR3 nucleotide sequence: TGTGCCAGCAGCCCGACAGGGGCCGACTATGGCTACACCTTC. Its protein is CASSPTGADYGYTF.

The chain uses TRBV6-6 and TRBJ2-7; D assignment may be TRBD1 or TRBD2 (5 bases each). This CDR3 is built from 12 residues. The V end was cut by 7 bases, the J end by 7 bases, with 14 bases between. CDR1 and CDR2 (germline): MNHNY, SVGAGI (reference sequence). CDR3 region: CASTSGTPEQYF. DNA of the CDR3: TGTGCCAGCACCTCCGGGACCCCAGAGCAGTACTTC.

The V call is TRBV10-3, the J call TRBJ2-1; TRBD2 matches at 12 bases. CDR1 is ENHRY and CDR2 is SYGVKD in the germline V gene. After removal of 5 bases from V and 7 bases from J, the junction contained 9 bases not matched to a gene. The CDR3 covers 16 residues. CDR3 in DNA: TGTGCCATCAGTAGACTAGCGGGGGATGGGAGGAATGAGCAGTTCTTC. Protein: CAISRLAGDGRNEQFF.

This chain links TRBV18 with TRBJ1-2, with 7 bases lining up with TRBD1. Germline V gene lookup returns CDR1 KGHSH and CDR2 LQKENI. The V and J ends lost 3 bases and 4 bases, in that order; junction bases with no gene match: 14. The CDR3 is 17 amino acids. CDR3 sequence reads: CASSPRAGQVYIYGYTF. CDR3 sequence (DNA): TGTGCCAGCTCACCGAGGGCAGGACAGGTATATATCTATGGCTACACCTTC.

The rearrangement uses TRBV5-4 and TRBJ2-3; a possible D gene is TRBD2 (5 bases). The germline V gene has CDR1 SGHNT and CDR2 YYREEE (reference sequence). The CDR3 is made up of 15 amino acids. The ends were cut back, 0 bases at V and 5 bases at J, with 13 bases in the middle. In DNA form, the CDR3 reads TGTGCCAGCAGCTTGGCCCTAGTCGGGATAGATACGCAGTATTTT. Amino acid sequence: CASSLALVGIDTQYF.

The chain couples TRBV15 to TRBJ2-1; 13 positions agree with TRBD2. Looked up from germline, CDR1 is LNHNV and CDR2 is YYDKDF (reference sequence). The V and J ends lost 5 bases and 8 bases, in that order; junction bases with no gene match: 9. The CDR3 has 16 residues. The chain's CDR3 is CATSPRTSGGLDEQFF. The CDR3 DNA follows: TGTGCCACCAGCCCCCGGACTAGCGGGGGATTAGATGAGCAGTTCTTC. Combining the CDR3 with reference TRBV15 and TRBJ2-1 gives the whole variable domain DAMVIQNPRYQVTQFGKPVTLSCSQTLNHNVMYWYQQKSSQAPKLLFHYYDKDFNNEADTPDNFQSRRPNTSFCFLDIRSPGLGDTAMYLCATSPRTSGGLDEQFFGPGTRLTVL.

The chain recombines TRBV18 with TRBJ1-1; weak D call: TRBD1 (5 bases). Trimming stripped 6 bases from V and 10 bases from J, with 24 bases between. CDR1 KGHSH and CDR2 LQKENI come from the germline V gene. The CDR3 has 15 amino acids. Written as DNA, the CDR3 is TGTGCCAGCTCCCCCCCACGGGCGGGGGGTTTACGAGCTTTCTTT. This translates into CASSPPRAGGLRAFF. The complete variable domain, with remaining parts taken from reference TRBV18 and TRBJ1-1, reads NAGVMQNPRHLVRRRGQEARLRCSPMKGHSHVYWYRQLPEEGLKFMVYLQKENIIDESGMPKERFSAEFPKEGPSILRIQQVVRGDSAAYFCASSPPRAGGLRAFFGQGTRLTVV.

This chain links TRBV9 with TRBJ2-3; D is unresolved. The length of the CDR3 is 12 residues. Trimming took 4 bases from V and 5 from J, leaving 8 bases between them. Germline values: CDR1 SGDLS, CDR2 YYNGEE. The CDR3 DNA sequence: TGTGCCAGCAGCTATAGTGGAGATACGCAGTATTTT. It encodes CASSYSGDTQYF.

This chain joins TRBV28 and TRBJ2-2; D call uncertain. Trimming pared 3 bases from V and 5 bases from J, leaving 4 bases between. The CDR3 has 12 residues. Germline CDR1 reads MDHEN; CDR2 reads SYDVKM. The CDR3 here is CASSFRTGELFF. The CDR3 DNA reads TGTGCCAGCAGTTTTAGAACCGGGGAGCTGTTTTTT.

The chain combines TRBV29-1 with TRBJ2-7; 7 positions agree with TRBD2. Germline lookup yields CDR1 SQVTM and CDR2 ANQGSEA. This CDR3 is built from 14 residues. Trimming took 1 base from V and 6 from J; bases not matched to a gene: 9. The CDR3 bases are TGCAGCGTTGAAGGTGGGAGGGGAGCAGTCGAGCAGTACTTC. Protein: CSVEGGRGAVEQYF.

The rearrangement links TRBV7-9 to TRBJ2-7; no clear D. From germline, CDR1 is SEHNR and CDR2 FQNEAQ (reference sequence). The length of the CDR3 is 11 residues. The V end was cut by 5 bases, the J end by 3 bases, with 5 bases between. The CDR3 loop reads CASSPNYEQYF. In nucleotides, the CDR3 is TGTGCCAGCAGCCCGAACTACGAGCAGTACTTC. Drawing the rest from reference TRBV7-9 and TRBJ2-7, the complete variable domain is DTGVSQNPRHKITKRGQNVTFRCDPISEHNRLYWYRQTLGQGPEFLTYFQNEAQLEKSRLLSDRFSAERPKGSFSTLEIQRTEQGDSAMYLCASSPNYEQYFGPGTRLTVT.

The rearrangement uses TRBV6-1 and TRBJ1-1; 7 bases fit TRBD1. There are 16 residues in the CDR3. V dropped 2 bases and J dropped 0; count of bases not matched to a gene: 6. Germline CDR1 MNHNS, CDR2 SASEGT. The CDR3 coding sequence is TGTGCCAGCAGTGAACCAGGACAGGCGCTGAACACTGAAGCTTTCTTT. Protein: CASSEPGQALNTEAFF.

This clone has just a few counts. The J gene is TRBJ2-7, the V gene TRBV14; TRBD1 or TRBD2 may be the D gene (5 bases each). Trimming removed 4 bases from V and 5 bases from J, with 9 bases in between. The CDR3 consists of 12 residues. Germline CDR1 reads SGHDN; CDR2 reads FVKESK. The CDR3 sequence is CASSRVGDEQYF. The CDR3 DNA follows: TGTGCCAGCAGCCGAGTGGGGGACGAGCAGTACTTC.